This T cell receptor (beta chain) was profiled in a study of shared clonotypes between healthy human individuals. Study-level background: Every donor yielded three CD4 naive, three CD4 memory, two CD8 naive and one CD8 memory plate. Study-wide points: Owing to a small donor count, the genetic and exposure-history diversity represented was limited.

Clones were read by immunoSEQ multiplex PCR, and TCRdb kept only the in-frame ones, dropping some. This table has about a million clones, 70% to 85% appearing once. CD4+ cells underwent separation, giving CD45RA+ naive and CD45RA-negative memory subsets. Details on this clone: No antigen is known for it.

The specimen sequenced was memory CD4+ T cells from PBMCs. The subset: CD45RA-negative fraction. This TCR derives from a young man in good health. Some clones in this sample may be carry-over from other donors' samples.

The CDR3 sequence is CASRDLGEGGSYEQYF. The CDR3 DNA reads as TGTGCCAGCAGAGACCTCGGGGAGGGGGGCTCCTACGAGCAGTACTTC. The rearrangement joins TRBV28 to TRBJ2-7, with a possible D match to TRBD2 (7 bases). V was pared by 6 bases and J by 0 bases, with 18 bases between. CDR1 and CDR2 (germline): MDHEN, SYDVKM. The CDR3 is 16 residues long.